A selection of T cell receptor beta chains follows, all from one sample in a study of T-cell memory formation after mild COVID-19. TCRdb reprocessed the 5' RACE reads via MiXCR and lists one record per CDR3 protein. Among fewer than 70,000 distinct CDR3 sequences listed, 9% to 9.5% were seen once. The sample was PBMCs or a T cell subset sorted from them (not recorded which). The source of these receptors is a man younger than 35 who had mild COVID-19 (a few samples of this study predate the infection). Cell type and time point are not known. Each CDR3 is given with its conserved first and last residue. Fields, in order: clone size, V gene, J gene, D gene, CDR3 DNA, CDR3 protein. The D gene is left open where the match is weak. Clone size is given for some rows only: seen once, a few or many times, or a class if the clone is expanded.

clone size: few
V gene: TRBV5-6
J gene: TRBJ1-1
D gene: NA
CDR3 DNA: TGTGCCAGCAGCTCCACCGCGACCATGAACACTGAAGCTTTCTTT
CDR3 protein: CASSSTATMNTEAFF

clone size: many
V gene: TRBV15
J gene: TRBJ2-1
D gene: TRBD2
CDR3 DNA: TGTGCCACCAGCAGAGAACGGCCTAGCGGGGGGGCGGGTAATGAGCAGTTCTTC
CDR3 protein: CATSRERPSGGAGNEQFF

clone size: many
V gene: TRBV7-2
J gene: TRBJ2-5
D gene: NA
CDR3 DNA: TGTGCCAGCAGCTTCCAGGGGGGACAAGAGACCCAGTACTTC
CDR3 protein: CASSFQGGQETQYF

clone size: NA
V gene: TRBV7-9
J gene: TRBJ2-2
D gene: NA
CDR3 DNA: TGTGCCAGCAGCTTTCGCTCCAACACCGGGGAGCTGTTTTTT
CDR3 protein: CASSFRSNTGELFF

clone size: few
V gene: TRBV7-3
J gene: TRBJ2-5
D gene: NA
CDR3 DNA: TGTGCCAGCAGCTTACAGGGGGGGCACGAGACCCAGTACTTC
CDR3 protein: CASSLQGGHETQYF

clone size: medium-sized
V gene: TRBV29-1
J gene: TRBJ2-5
D gene: TRBD2
CDR3 DNA: TGCAGCGTGGGGACTAGCGGGGGAGTAGAGACCCAGTACTTC
CDR3 protein: CSVGTSGGVETQYF

clone size: NA
V gene: TRBV5-1
J gene: TRBJ1-3
D gene: TRBD1
CDR3 DNA: TGCGCCAGCAGTGAGGGACAGCTCTCTGGAAACACCATATATTTT
CDR3 protein: CASSEGQLSGNTIYF

clone size: few
V gene: TRBV5-1
J gene: TRBJ2-7
D gene: TRBD2
CDR3 DNA: TGCGCCAGCAGCGCGGGGGATAAAGGCGGGGGTTCGGACGAGCAGTACTTC
CDR3 protein: CASSAGDKGGGSDEQYF

clone size: many
V gene: TRBV9
J gene: TRBJ1-2
D gene: NA
CDR3 DNA: TGTGCGTCGGCGAAGGGGGTCGAAGACTATGGCTACACCTTC
CDR3 protein: CASAKGVEDYGYTF

clone size: few
V gene: TRBV9
J gene: TRBJ2-3
D gene: NA
CDR3 DNA: TGTGCCAGCAGCGTCTCCTCTAGCACAGATACGCAGTATTTT
CDR3 protein: CASSVSSSTDTQYF

clone size: NA
V gene: TRBV11-2
J gene: TRBJ2-6
D gene: NA
CDR3 DNA: TGTGCCAGCAGCTTACAGACCTCTGGGGCCAACGTCCTGACTTTC
CDR3 protein: CASSLQTSGANVLTF

clone size: many
V gene: TRBV7-9
J gene: TRBJ1-6
D gene: NA
CDR3 DNA: TGTGCCATCCCCTGGGGGGCAGGAGGAAATTCACCCCTCCACTTT
CDR3 protein: CAIPWGAGGNSPLHF

clone size: many
V gene: TRBV5-1
J gene: TRBJ2-5
D gene: NA
CDR3 DNA: TGCGCCAGCAACGAGGGAGCTGGGGGTCCTCAAGAGACCCAGTACTTC
CDR3 protein: CASNEGAGGPQETQYF

clone size: many
V gene: TRBV7-2
J gene: TRBJ2-7
D gene: NA
CDR3 DNA: TGTGCCAGCAGCCCAAGGCAGGGGACCGTCTACGAGCAGTACTTC
CDR3 protein: CASSPRQGTVYEQYF

clone size: NA
V gene: TRBV15
J gene: TRBJ1-2
D gene: NA
CDR3 DNA: TGTGCCACCAGCAGAACCACCCCAGGCTATGGCTACACCTTC
CDR3 protein: CATSRTTPGYGYTF

clone size: NA
V gene: TRBV28
J gene: TRBJ2-1
D gene: TRBD2
CDR3 DNA: TGTGCCAGCAGTTTGTATGCGGGGGGCGGCTACAATGAGCAGTTCTTC
CDR3 protein: CASSLYAGGGYNEQFF

clone size: many
V gene: TRBV6-2/TRBV6-3
J gene: TRBJ2-5
D gene: NA
CDR3 DNA: TGTGCCAGCAGTTACTCGGTCAGCCCAGGGACCCAGTACTTC
CDR3 protein: CASSYSVSPGTQYF

clone size: NA
V gene: TRBV15
J gene: TRBJ2-5
D gene: NA
CDR3 DNA: TGTGCCACCAGGGGCGCGGCCCAAGAGACCCAGTACTTC
CDR3 protein: CATRGAAQETQYF

clone size: many
V gene: TRBV7-2
J gene: TRBJ2-3
D gene: NA
CDR3 DNA: TGTGCCAGCAGCTTTAAGGCAGGGACGTTTTCTTCCACAGATACGCAGTATTTT
CDR3 protein: CASSFKAGTFSSTDTQYF

clone size: NA
V gene: TRBV4-3
J gene: TRBJ2-3
D gene: NA
CDR3 DNA: TGCGCCAGCAGCCAAGGGAACTCGGGACCGGAAGGGACAGATACGCAGTATTTT
CDR3 protein: CASSQGNSGPEGTDTQYF

clone size: NA
V gene: TRBV6-5
J gene: TRBJ1-1
D gene: TRBD1
CDR3 DNA: TGTGCCAGCAGTTACTCGGCAGGGGGGGCCTCGCGAACTGAAGCTTTCTTT
CDR3 protein: CASSYSAGGASRTEAFF

clone size: few
V gene: TRBV29-1
J gene: TRBJ2-6
D gene: NA
CDR3 DNA: TGCAGCGTTGAATCAGGGAACGGGGCCAACGTCCTGACTTTC
CDR3 protein: CSVESGNGANVLTF

clone size: many
V gene: TRBV29-1
J gene: TRBJ1-1
D gene: TRBD1
CDR3 DNA: TGCAGCGTTGGACAGGGCTCCACTGAAGCTTTCTTT
CDR3 protein: CSVGQGSTEAFF

clone size: NA
V gene: TRBV20-1
J gene: TRBJ2-7
D gene: NA
CDR3 DNA: TGCAGTGCTAGCCCCGAATACGAGCAGTACTTC
CDR3 protein: CSASPEYEQYF

clone size: NA
V gene: TRBV2
J gene: TRBJ1-4
D gene: NA
CDR3 DNA: TGTGCCAGCGGGGGAGAGTCTGAAAAACTGTTTTTT
CDR3 protein: CASGGESEKLFF

clone size: NA
V gene: TRBV6-2/TRBV6-3
J gene: TRBJ1-1
D gene: TRBD1
CDR3 DNA: TGTGCCAGCCTGGACAGGGGGCTGAGTAGGAACACTGAAGCTTTCTTT
CDR3 protein: CASLDRGLSRNTEAFF

clone size: many
V gene: TRBV12-3/TRBV12-4
J gene: TRBJ2-3
D gene: NA
CDR3 DNA: TGTGCCAGCAGTTTAGAAGGGCAACTGGGTACGCAGTATTTT
CDR3 protein: CASSLEGQLGTQYF

clone size: NA
V gene: TRBV15
J gene: TRBJ2-3
D gene: NA
CDR3 DNA: TGTGCCACCAGCAGAGATCAAGGGTACTCCGATACGCAGTATTTT
CDR3 protein: CATSRDQGYSDTQYF

clone size: NA
V gene: TRBV5-1
J gene: TRBJ2-2
D gene: NA
CDR3 DNA: TGCGCCAGCACGCCGCCCCCGTACACCCTACCCGGGGAGCTGTTTTTT
CDR3 protein: CASTPPPYTLPGELFF

clone size: NA
V gene: TRBV3-1
J gene: TRBJ1-2
D gene: TRBD1
CDR3 DNA: TGTGCCAGCAGCCGAGGACAGGGTCCTGGCTACACCTTC
CDR3 protein: CASSRGQGPGYTF

clone size: few
V gene: TRBV4-1
J gene: TRBJ1-4
D gene: NA
CDR3 DNA: TGCGCCAGCAGCCAAGAGTGGGTTAGAGGGGAAAAACTGTTTTTT
CDR3 protein: CASSQEWVRGEKLFF

clone size: NA
V gene: TRBV18
J gene: TRBJ1-5
D gene: NA
CDR3 DNA: TGTGCCAGCTCACCATCAGGGAATAGCAATCAGCCCCAGCATTTT
CDR3 protein: CASSPSGNSNQPQHF

clone size: NA
V gene: TRBV9
J gene: TRBJ1-1
D gene: NA
CDR3 DNA: TGTGCCAGCAGCGTAGGCCCGGGGAACACTGAAGCTTTCTTT
CDR3 protein: CASSVGPGNTEAFF

clone size: few
V gene: TRBV9
J gene: TRBJ2-5
D gene: TRBD1
CDR3 DNA: TGTGCCAGCAGCGTCTCACAGGGGGAGACCCAGTACTTC
CDR3 protein: CASSVSQGETQYF

clone size: NA
V gene: TRBV2
J gene: TRBJ1-3
D gene: NA
CDR3 DNA: TGTGCCAGCAGCCCGGAAAACACCATATATTTT
CDR3 protein: CASSPENTIYF

clone size: NA
V gene: TRBV7-2
J gene: TRBJ2-2
D gene: NA
CDR3 DNA: TGTGCCAGCAGCTTAGATGGGGGGGCTAATACCGGGGAGCTGTTTTTT
CDR3 protein: CASSLDGGANTGELFF

clone size: few
V gene: TRBV23-1
J gene: TRBJ2-3
D gene: NA
CDR3 DNA: TGCGCCAGCAGTCAATTCGGGACAGTAAGCGGGGGAAGCACAGATACGCAGTATTTT
CDR3 protein: CASSQFGTVSGGSTDTQYF

clone size: few
V gene: TRBV4-1
J gene: TRBJ1-5
D gene: NA
CDR3 DNA: TGCGCCAGCAGCCATCCCGGGACACGGTATCAGCCCCAGCATTTT
CDR3 protein: CASSHPGTRYQPQHF

clone size: NA
V gene: TRBV5-1
J gene: TRBJ1-1
D gene: NA
CDR3 DNA: TGCGCCAGTCGACAGGAGCCGAACACTGAAGCTTTCTTT
CDR3 protein: CASRQEPNTEAFF

clone size: NA
V gene: TRBV6-5
J gene: TRBJ2-2
D gene: NA
CDR3 DNA: TGTGCCAGCAGTTTCCCCAGGGTTGGCGGGGAGCTGTTTTTT
CDR3 protein: CASSFPRVGGELFF

clone size: few
V gene: TRBV4-1
J gene: TRBJ1-2
D gene: NA
CDR3 DNA: TGCGCCAGCAGCCAAGAAACGCTTCAGTCCGATGGCTACACCTTC
CDR3 protein: CASSQETLQSDGYTF

clone size: many
V gene: TRBV9
J gene: TRBJ2-1
D gene: TRBD1
CDR3 DNA: TGTGCCAGCACCGTTGACGGGACAGGGTATAATGAGCAGTTCTTC
CDR3 protein: CASTVDGTGYNEQFF

clone size: NA
V gene: TRBV2
J gene: TRBJ2-3
D gene: NA
CDR3 DNA: TGTGCCAGCAGTGACGGGGGGCCCAGCACAGATACGCAGTATTTT
CDR3 protein: CASSDGGPSTDTQYF

clone size: many
V gene: TRBV12-3/TRBV12-4
J gene: TRBJ2-7
D gene: NA
CDR3 DNA: TGTGCCCCCGACGTATGGGTCTACGAGCAGTACTTC
CDR3 protein: CAPDVWVYEQYF

clone size: few
V gene: TRBV12-3/TRBV12-4
J gene: TRBJ1-1
D gene: NA
CDR3 DNA: TGTGCCAGCAGTTTAGCGGGTTTTAGGGTGGGGTCGAACACTGAAGCTTTCTTT
CDR3 protein: CASSLAGFRVGSNTEAFF

clone size: many
V gene: TRBV20-1
J gene: TRBJ2-5
D gene: NA
CDR3 DNA: TGCAGTGCTTGGGGCAACCAAGAGACCCAGTACTTC
CDR3 protein: CSAWGNQETQYF

clone size: many
V gene: TRBV5-1
J gene: TRBJ1-2
D gene: TRBD1
CDR3 DNA: TGCGCCAGCAGCTTTCCGACAGGGGATGGCTACACCTTC
CDR3 protein: CASSFPTGDGYTF

clone size: NA
V gene: TRBV6-5
J gene: TRBJ2-2
D gene: NA
CDR3 DNA: TGTGCCAGCAGTCTGCGGGCCAACACCGGGGAGCTGTTTTTT
CDR3 protein: CASSLRANTGELFF